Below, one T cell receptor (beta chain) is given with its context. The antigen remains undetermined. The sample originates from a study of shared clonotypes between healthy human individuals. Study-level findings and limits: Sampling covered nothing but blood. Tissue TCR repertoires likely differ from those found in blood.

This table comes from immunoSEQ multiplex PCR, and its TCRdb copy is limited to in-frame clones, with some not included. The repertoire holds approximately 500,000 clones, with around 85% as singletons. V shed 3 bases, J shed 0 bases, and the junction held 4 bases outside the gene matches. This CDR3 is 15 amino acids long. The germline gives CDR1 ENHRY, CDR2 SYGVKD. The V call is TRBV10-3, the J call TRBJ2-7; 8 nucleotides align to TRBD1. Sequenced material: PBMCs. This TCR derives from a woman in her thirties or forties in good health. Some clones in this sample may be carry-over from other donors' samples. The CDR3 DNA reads TGTGCCATCAGTGACTTAACAGGGGGCTCCTACGAGCAGTACTTC. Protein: CAISDLTGGSYEQYF.